In its sample, the clone carrying this T cell receptor beta chain was seen many times. This sample was included in a study of regulatory T cells in long-lasting Graves disease. With iRepertoire HTBI primers and Arm-PCR of CDR3 regions, TCR beta libraries were built. TCRdb processed the multiplex PCR reads anew with MiXCR; each CDR3 protein has one entry. The sample lists around 360,000 distinct CDR3 sequences, around 15% occurring once. Time point denoted: newly diagnosed GD, antithyroid drugs for less than 3 months. With RNA extracted from PBMCs as input, the TCR library was made. The germline V gene encodes CDR1 MGHRA and CDR2 YSYEKL. The CDR3 has 14 amino acids. With V trimmed by 4 bases and J by 7 bases, 9 bases remained unmatched. This sample was shared with a second study, whose subject was T cells in Graves' hyperthyroidism and ophthalmopathy.

The TCR sequence derives from a woman aged 18-30 years with Graves disease. The rearrangement joins TRBV4-1 to TRBJ2-7; TRBD1 aligns across 8 bases. The sequencing here drew on peripheral blood mononuclear cells (PBMCs), taken at new diagnosis, from a patient treated with antithyroid drugs. As DNA, the CDR3 is TGCGCCAGCAGCCTAATGGACAGGGCGGGAGAGCAGTACTTC. Translating gives CASSLMDRAGEQYF.